This TCR beta chain was obtained from a study of chemoradiotherapy in HPV16-positive cancers. Using immunoSEQ multiplex PCR, the repertoire was profiled, and TCRdb retains in-frame clones only, with some absent. There are 20,000 or so clones in the sample; approximately 84% occur only once, and 3% to 4% lies in the top ten. Sequences were derived from blood, sampled from a patient who underwent chemoradiotherapy. This sequence was found in a human donor with HPV-associated anogenital cancer.

The CDR3 coding sequence is TGCGCCAGCAGCTCCGTGGGGCGAGAGACCCAGTACTTC. Protein product: CASSSVGRETQYF. V and J are TRBV5-1 and TRBJ2-5; D is perhaps TRBD1 (5 bases). The CDR3 runs to 13 residues. Germline CDR1 is SGHRS and CDR2 is YFSETQ. V was trimmed by 3 bases and J by 4 bases, leaving 10 bases between them.